The source of this TCR beta chain is a study of blood T cell repertoires in COVID-19. At the level of the study: There were acute and convalescent COVID-19 samples, and they came from the United States, Italy and Spain.

Assay used: immunoSEQ multiplex PCR; TCRdb lists only in-frame clones, some missing. Seen here are around 300,000 clones, roughly 90% observed once, and the top ten hold 1.9%. Germline V gene sequence: CDR1 LGHDT, CDR2 YNNKEL (reference sequence). J lost 8 bases, V lost 2 bases, and 8 bases had no gene match. CDR3 length: 15 amino acids. The receptor was isolated from a woman aged 55-70 years who had recovered from COVID-19. The chain is built from TRBV3-1 (or the pseudogene TRBV3-2) and TRBJ2-1; 8 positions match TRBD1. Sequencing was done on a sample of PBMCs or T cells enriched from blood (not recorded which). CDR3 nucleotides: TGTGCCAGCAGCCAACCTGGACAGGGTCTCGATGAGCAGTTCTTC. It codes for CASSQPGQGLDEQFF.